Sequencing of this TCR beta chain was carried out in a study of blood T cells in healthy people across ages. Study-level results: Higher diversity, along with more naive CD4+ cells, distinguished long-lived donors from aged donors.

About this clonotype itself: Antigen specificity is unknown.

For the second PCR, which ran for 7 to 11 cycles, a sample-barcoded 5' primer and a J-beta primer mix were used. Through a template-switch adaptor with 12 random nucleotides, each cDNA molecule received a tag. MiXCR was run by TCRdb on the 5' RACE reads, yielding one entry per CDR3 protein. Among about 1,000,000 distinct CDR3 sequences listed, 40% to 55% were seen once. V was clipped by 4 bases and J by 8 bases; unmatched bases: 10. In germline, CDR1 is MDHEN, CDR2 SYDVKM. The CDR3 totals 15 residues. The chain couples TRBV28 to TRBJ1-4; the match to TRBD1 covers 7 bases. The sequenced sample was blood. The origin of this receptor is an older woman in good health. CDR3 amino acids: CASSSEQGYGEKLFF. DNA for the CDR3: TGTGCCAGCAGTTCAGAACAGGGGTATGGGGAAAAACTGTTTTTT.